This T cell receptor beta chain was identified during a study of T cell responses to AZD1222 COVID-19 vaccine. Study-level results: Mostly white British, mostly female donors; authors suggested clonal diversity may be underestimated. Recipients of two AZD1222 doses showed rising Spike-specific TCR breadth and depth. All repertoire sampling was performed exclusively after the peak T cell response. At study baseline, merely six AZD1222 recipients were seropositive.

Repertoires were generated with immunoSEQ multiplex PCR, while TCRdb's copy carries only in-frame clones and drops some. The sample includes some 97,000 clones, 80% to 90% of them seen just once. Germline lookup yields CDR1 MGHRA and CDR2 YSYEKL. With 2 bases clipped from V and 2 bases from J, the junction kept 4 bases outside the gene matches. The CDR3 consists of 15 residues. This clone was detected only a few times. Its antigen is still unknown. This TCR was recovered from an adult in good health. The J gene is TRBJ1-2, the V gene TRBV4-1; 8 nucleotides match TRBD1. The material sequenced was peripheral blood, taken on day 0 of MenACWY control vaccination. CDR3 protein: CASSQRTGTNYGYTF. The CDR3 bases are TGCGCCAGCAGCCAACGGACAGGGACCAACTATGGCTACACCTTC.